This entry lists 2 T cell receptor beta chains sequenced from one sample in a study of CD8 T cells in Susac syndrome. With random hexamers, roughly 0.45 to 1 ug RNA was reverse transcribed. TCRdb re-derived calls from the immunoSEQ multiplex PCR reads in MiXCR, one entry per CDR3 protein. Here the sample spans about 85,000 distinct CDR3 sequences, around 94% being singletons. The sample taken for sequencing was CD8+ T cells from PBMCs. Receptor source: a human donor in good health.

The chain carries TRBV28 and TRBJ2-7; D unresolved. The CDR3 runs 12 residues. The germline V and J ends were trimmed by 4 bases and 7 bases, with 11 bases remaining between them. In germline, CDR1 is MDHEN, CDR2 SYDVKM. The CDR3, as DNA: TGTGCCAGCAGTTCGCCCCCCGGTGAGCAGTACGTC. This gives the protein CASSSPPGEQYV.

This clonotype occurred a few times. The genes are TRBV6-1 and TRBJ1-2, with D possibly matching TRBD1 (5 bases). This CDR3 is built from 13 residues. Looked up from germline, CDR1 is MNHNS and CDR2 is SASEGT. V lost 6 bases and J 6 bases, leaving 14 bases between the germline ends. The CDR3 DNA follows: TGTGCCAGCAGCCCCGACAGAACCCATGGCTACACCTTC. Protein product: CASSPDRTHGYTF.